The present T cell receptor (beta chain) was sequenced within a study of blood T cells in healthy people across ages. Notes on the study in general: Percentage of naive T cells showed a strong correlation with TCR beta diversity. Among long-lived donors, naive CD4+ cells were more numerous and diversity higher than in aged donors.

Combining a sample-barcoded 5' primer with a J-beta primer mix, a second PCR ran for roughly 7 to 12 cycles. A tag from a template-switch adaptor with 12 random nucleotides marked each cDNA molecule. TCRdb redid the calling of the 5' RACE reads with MiXCR, one entry per CDR3 protein. Of about 670,000 distinct CDR3 sequences in the sample, approximately 40% were seen once. Germline CDR1 reads SGHTA; CDR2 reads FQGNSA. The CDR3 contains 15 residues. With 4 bases removed from V and 2 bases from J, the gap between germline ends came to 13 bases. Isolated PBMCs totaled at least 6.5 million in each sample. Regarding this clonotype: Its antigen is not identified.

This clonotype originated in a man aged 80 or over in good health. The chain employs TRBV7-2 and TRBJ2-3, with D possibly being TRBD1 or TRBD2 (5 bases each). The sequenced material came from blood. Written as DNA, the CDR3 is TGTGCCAGCAGCTCTCAGGGAGCTTACACAGATACGCAGTATTTT. The encoded protein is CASSSQGAYTDTQYF.